The present entry profiles one TCR beta chain with its context. What it binds is unknown. The time point is: persistent/refractory GD, antithyroid drugs over 5 years with positive TRAb. The TCR library was made from RNA that had been extracted from PBMCs in TRIzol. These data belong to a study of regulatory T cells in long-lasting Graves disease. About the research overall: Over-5-year antithyroid drug use with positive TSH receptor antibodies defined persistent Graves' disease in the study. General study points: Having few samples may have compromised the accuracy. Whereas 966 public clonotypes were shared by new patients, persistent patients shared more, at about 2,500. Persistent disease samples used TRBV28, TRBJ1-2 and TRBJ2-5 preferentially.

The CDR3 spans 15 residues. V was clipped by 5 bases and J by 5 bases; unmatched bases: 10. Germline V lookup: CDR1 KGHSH, CDR2 LQKENI. Through Arm-PCR of CDR3 regions and iRepertoire HTBI primers, TCR beta libraries were built. TCRdb itself ran the multiplex PCR reads through MiXCR, one entry per CDR3 protein. The sample yields hundreds of thousands of distinct CDR3 sequences, about 21% seen once. The specimen comprised peripheral blood mononuclear cells (PBMCs), sampled when the disease was refractory, from a patient treated with antithyroid drugs. The clonotype originates from a female donor with Graves disease. V gene TRBV18 combines with J gene TRBJ2-7; 9 positions agree with TRBD1. The CDR3 here is CASSENRGRRDEQYF. The CDR3 DNA sequence: TGTGCCAGCTCAGAGAACAGGGGGCGAAGGGACGAGCAGTACTTC.